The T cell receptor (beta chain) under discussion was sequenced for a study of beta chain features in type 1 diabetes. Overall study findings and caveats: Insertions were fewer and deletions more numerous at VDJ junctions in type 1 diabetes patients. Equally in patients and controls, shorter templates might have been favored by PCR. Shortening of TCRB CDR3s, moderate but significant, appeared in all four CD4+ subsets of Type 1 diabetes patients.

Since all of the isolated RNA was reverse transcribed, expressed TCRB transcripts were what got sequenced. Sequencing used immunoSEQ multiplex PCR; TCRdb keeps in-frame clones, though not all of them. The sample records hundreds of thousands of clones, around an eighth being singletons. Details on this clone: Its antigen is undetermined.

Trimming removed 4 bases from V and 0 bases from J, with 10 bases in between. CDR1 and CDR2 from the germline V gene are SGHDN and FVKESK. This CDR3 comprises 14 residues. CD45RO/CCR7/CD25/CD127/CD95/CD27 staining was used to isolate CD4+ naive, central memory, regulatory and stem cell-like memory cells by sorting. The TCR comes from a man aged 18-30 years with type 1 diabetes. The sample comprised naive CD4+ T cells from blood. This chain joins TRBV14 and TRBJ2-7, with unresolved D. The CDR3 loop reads CASSRTLSSYEQYF. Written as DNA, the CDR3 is TGTGCCAGCAGCCGGACGCTTAGCTCCTACGAGCAGTACTTC. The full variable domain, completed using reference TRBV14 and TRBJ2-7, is EAGVTQFPSHSVIEKGQTVTLRCDPISGHDNLYWYRRVMGKEIKFLLHFVKESKQDESGMPNNRFLAERTGGTYSTLKVQPAELEDSGVYFCASSRTLSSYEQYFGPGTRLTVT.